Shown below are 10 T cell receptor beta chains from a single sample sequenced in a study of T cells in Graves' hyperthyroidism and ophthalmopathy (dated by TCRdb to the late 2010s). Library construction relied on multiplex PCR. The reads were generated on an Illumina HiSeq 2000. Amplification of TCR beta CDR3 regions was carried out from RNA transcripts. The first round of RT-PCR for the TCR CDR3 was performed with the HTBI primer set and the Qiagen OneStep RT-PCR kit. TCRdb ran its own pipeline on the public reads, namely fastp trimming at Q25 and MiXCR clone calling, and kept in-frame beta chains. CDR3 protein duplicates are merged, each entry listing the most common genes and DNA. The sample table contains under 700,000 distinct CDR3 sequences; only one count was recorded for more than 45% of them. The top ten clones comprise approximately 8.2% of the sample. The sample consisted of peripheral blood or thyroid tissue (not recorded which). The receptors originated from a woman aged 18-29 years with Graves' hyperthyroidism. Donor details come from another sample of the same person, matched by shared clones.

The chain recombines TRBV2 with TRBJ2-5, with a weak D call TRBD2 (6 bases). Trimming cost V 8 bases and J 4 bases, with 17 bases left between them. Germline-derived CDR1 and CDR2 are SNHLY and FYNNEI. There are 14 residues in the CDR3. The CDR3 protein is CASGGMGGAETQYF. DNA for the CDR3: TGTGCCAGCGGGGGGATGGGGGGAGCAGAGACCCAGTACTTC. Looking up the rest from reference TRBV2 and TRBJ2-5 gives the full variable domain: EPEVTQTPSHQVTQMGQEVILRCVPISNHLYFYWYRQILGQKVEFLVSFYNNEISEKSEIFDDQFSVERPDGSNFTLKIRSTKLEDSAMYFCASGGMGGAETQYFGPGTRLLVL.

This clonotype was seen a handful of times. The CDR3 region is CASVVTGSGYTF. Written as DNA, the CDR3 is TGTGCCAGCGTAGTGACAGGGTCTGGCTACACCTTC. The chain carries TRBV25-1 and TRBJ1-2; 7 bases match TRBD1. V lost 8 bases to trimming and J lost 7 bases; unmatched junction nucleotides: 7. The germline CDR1 and CDR2 sequences are MGHDK and SYGVNS. This CDR3 region has 12 residues.

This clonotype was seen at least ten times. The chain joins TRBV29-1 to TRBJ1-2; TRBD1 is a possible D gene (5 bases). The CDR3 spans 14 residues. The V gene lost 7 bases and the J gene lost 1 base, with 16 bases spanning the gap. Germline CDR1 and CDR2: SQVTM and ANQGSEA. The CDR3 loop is CSALGQGLNYGYTF. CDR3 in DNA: TGCAGCGCCCTAGGGCAGGGCCTTAACTATGGCTACACCTTC.

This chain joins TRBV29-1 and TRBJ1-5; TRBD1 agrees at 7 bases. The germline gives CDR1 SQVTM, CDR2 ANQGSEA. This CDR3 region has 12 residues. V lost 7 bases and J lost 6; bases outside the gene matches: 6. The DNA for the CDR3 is TGCAGCGCTAGACAGGGTGTTCAGCCCCAGCATTTT. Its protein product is CSARQGVQPQHF.

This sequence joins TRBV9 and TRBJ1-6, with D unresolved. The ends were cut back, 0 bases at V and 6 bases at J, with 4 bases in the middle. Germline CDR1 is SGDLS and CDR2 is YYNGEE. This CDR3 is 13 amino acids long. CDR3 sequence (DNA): TGTGCCAGCAGCGTAGAGCCTAATTCACCCCTCCACTTT. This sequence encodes CASSVEPNSPLHF.

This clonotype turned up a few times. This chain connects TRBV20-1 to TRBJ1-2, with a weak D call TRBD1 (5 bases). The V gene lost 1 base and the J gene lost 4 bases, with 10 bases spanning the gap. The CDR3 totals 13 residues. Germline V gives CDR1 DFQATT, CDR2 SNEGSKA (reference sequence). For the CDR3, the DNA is TGCAGTGCTAGAGTGACAGTCCTCTATGGCTACACCTTC. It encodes CSARVTVLYGYTF.

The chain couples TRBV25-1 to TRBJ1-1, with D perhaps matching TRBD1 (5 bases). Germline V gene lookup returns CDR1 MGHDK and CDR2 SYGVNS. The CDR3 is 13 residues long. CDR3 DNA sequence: TGTGCTAGTGGTGTAGCCGGGGCCCCTGAAGCTTTCTTT. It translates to CASGVAGAPEAFF.

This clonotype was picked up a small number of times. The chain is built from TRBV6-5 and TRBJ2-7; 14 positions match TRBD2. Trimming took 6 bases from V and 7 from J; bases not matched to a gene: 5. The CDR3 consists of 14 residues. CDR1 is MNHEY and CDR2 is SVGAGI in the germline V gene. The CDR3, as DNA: TGTGCCAGCAGGACTAGCGGGAGGGCCAGGGAGCAGTACTTC. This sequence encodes CASRTSGRAREQYF.

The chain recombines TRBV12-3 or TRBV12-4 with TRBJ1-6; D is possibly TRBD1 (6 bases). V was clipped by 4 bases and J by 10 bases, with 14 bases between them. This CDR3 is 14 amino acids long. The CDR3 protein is CASSSTGLGSPLHF. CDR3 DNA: TGTGCCAGCAGTTCGACAGGACTAGGGTCACCCCTCCACTTT.

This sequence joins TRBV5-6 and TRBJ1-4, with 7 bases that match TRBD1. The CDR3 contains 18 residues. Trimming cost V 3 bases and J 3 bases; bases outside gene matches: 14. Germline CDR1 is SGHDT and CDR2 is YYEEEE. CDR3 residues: CASSSPLAGGTANEKLFF. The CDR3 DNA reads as TGTGCCAGCAGCTCACCCCTCGCTGGCGGGACAGCTAATGAAAAACTGTTTTTT.